The rows below give T cell receptor beta chains drawn from one sample of a study of blood T cells in healthy people across ages. TCRdb re-analysed the 5' RACE reads in MiXCR, keeping a single row per CDR3 protein. This sample carries around 1.5 million distinct CDR3 sequences, roughly 45% of them seen once, and the ten largest clones take 7% to 9.5%. The sample comprised blood. These receptor sequences come from a woman in her late teens or twenties in good health. Both conserved end residues are part of each CDR3. The order of the fields is CDR3 DNA, CDR3 protein, V gene, clone size, D gene, CDR3 length, J gene. The D gene is left open where the match is weak. Size is stated for part of the rows, as once, few or many counts, or as a class when the clone is expanded.

CDR3 DNA: TGTGCCAACAGGAGGCTTGGGCTGACTGGCACAGATACGCAGTATTTT; CDR3 protein: CANRRLGLTGTDTQYF; V gene: TRBV2; clone size: NA; D gene: NA; CDR3 length: 16; J gene: TRBJ2-3
CDR3 DNA: TGCAGCGTTGAAGTGGCTCACAGGGGTACCACTGAAGCTTTCTTT; CDR3 protein: CSVEVAHRGTTEAFF; V gene: TRBV29-1; clone size: NA; D gene: TRBD1; CDR3 length: 15; J gene: TRBJ1-1
CDR3 DNA: TGTGCCAGCAGCGTAATGGCCCAAGAGACCCAGTACTTC; CDR3 protein: CASSVMAQETQYF; V gene: TRBV9; clone size: NA; D gene: NA; CDR3 length: 13; J gene: TRBJ2-5
CDR3 DNA: TGTGCCACCAGCAGAGACTGGGGACAAAGCGCCTATGGCTACACCTTC; CDR3 protein: CATSRDWGQSAYGYTF; V gene: TRBV15; clone size: NA; D gene: NA; CDR3 length: 16; J gene: TRBJ1-2
CDR3 DNA: TGTGCCACTGACAGGGCAGGAAACACCATATATTTT; CDR3 protein: CATDRAGNTIYF; V gene: TRBV7-9; clone size: NA; D gene: TRBD1; CDR3 length: 12; J gene: TRBJ1-3
CDR3 DNA: TGCAGTGCTTTTCAGGGAGGCAACGAGCAGTACTTC; CDR3 protein: CSAFQGGNEQYF; V gene: TRBV20-1; clone size: few; D gene: NA; CDR3 length: 12; J gene: TRBJ2-7
CDR3 DNA: TGTGCCATCACAGTGGGACAGCCTTCCACAGATACGCAGTATTTT; CDR3 protein: CAITVGQPSTDTQYF; V gene: TRBV10-3; clone size: NA; D gene: TRBD1; CDR3 length: 15; J gene: TRBJ2-3
CDR3 DNA: TGTGCCAGCGGGGGGACAGGGCCTGGCTACACCTTC; CDR3 protein: CASGGTGPGYTF; V gene: TRBV12-3/TRBV12-4; clone size: NA; D gene: TRBD1; CDR3 length: 12; J gene: TRBJ1-2
CDR3 DNA: TGCGCCAGCAGCTTAGTCGGGACTAGCGGTCCTTCCTACGAGCAGTACTTC; CDR3 protein: CASSLVGTSGPSYEQYF; V gene: TRBV5-1; clone size: few; D gene: TRBD2; CDR3 length: 17; J gene: TRBJ2-7
CDR3 DNA: TGTGCCAGCAGCTTAGAAGGGGTCCCCTACGAGCAGTACTTC; CDR3 protein: CASSLEGVPYEQYF; V gene: TRBV7-6; clone size: NA; D gene: NA; CDR3 length: 14; J gene: TRBJ2-7
CDR3 DNA: TGCAGCGTTGACAGCGGGAGGGCGGGCAATGAGCAGTACTTC; CDR3 protein: CSVDSGRAGNEQYF; V gene: TRBV29-1; clone size: NA; D gene: TRBD2; CDR3 length: 14; J gene: TRBJ2-5
CDR3 DNA: TGCAGTGCAGAAGGCGGGAGCATCTACGAGCAGTACTTC; CDR3 protein: CSAEGGSIYEQYF; V gene: TRBV20-1; clone size: NA; D gene: TRBD2; CDR3 length: 13; J gene: TRBJ2-7
CDR3 DNA: TGTGCCAGCAGTGAGGGGACAGAGGATGGTGAAAAACTGTTTTTT; CDR3 protein: CASSEGTEDGEKLFF; V gene: TRBV2; clone size: NA; D gene: TRBD1; CDR3 length: 15; J gene: TRBJ1-4
CDR3 DNA: TGCGCCAGCAGGCCGGTGGGAGCTAGCTTCGATACGCAGTATTTT; CDR3 protein: CASRPVGASFDTQYF; V gene: TRBV10-2; clone size: NA; D gene: NA; CDR3 length: 15; J gene: TRBJ2-3
CDR3 DNA: TGTGCCAGCAGTAAACCCCCCCTCTGGGAGAGGGGGAGCGAGCAGTACTTC; CDR3 protein: CASSKPPLWERGSEQYF; V gene: TRBV6-1; clone size: NA; D gene: NA; CDR3 length: 17; J gene: TRBJ2-7
CDR3 DNA: TGTGCCAGCAGCTTAAAGATCGCCGGACTAGCGGGAGACTTCTACAATGAGCAGTTCTTC; CDR3 protein: CASSLKIAGLAGDFYNEQFF; V gene: TRBV11-2; clone size: NA; D gene: TRBD2; CDR3 length: 20; J gene: TRBJ2-1
CDR3 DNA: TGTGCCAGCAGCCGCGGGGTTTCTGGGAGCGAGCAGTACTTC; CDR3 protein: CASSRGVSGSEQYF; V gene: TRBV12-3/TRBV12-4; clone size: few; D gene: NA; CDR3 length: 14; J gene: TRBJ2-7
CDR3 DNA: TGTGCCAGCAGCTTATGGGGGGGCCCCTACGAGCAGTACTTC; CDR3 protein: CASSLWGGPYEQYF; V gene: TRBV7-2; clone size: NA; D gene: NA; CDR3 length: 14; J gene: TRBJ2-7
CDR3 DNA: TGCGCCAGCAGCTTTGGCGGGACTAACTACGAGCAGTACTTC; CDR3 protein: CASSFGGTNYEQYF; V gene: TRBV5-1; clone size: NA; D gene: TRBD2; CDR3 length: 14; J gene: TRBJ2-7
CDR3 DNA: TGCGCCAGCAGCCAAAGTTACGGGACAGGGACCCGGGGGCAGTACTTC; CDR3 protein: CASSQSYGTGTRGQYF; V gene: TRBV5-1; clone size: NA; D gene: TRBD1; CDR3 length: 16; J gene: TRBJ2-7
CDR3 DNA: TGTGCCAGCACAACCTCCGGGACAGGGGGCGACGAGCAGTACTTC; CDR3 protein: CASTTSGTGGDEQYF; V gene: TRBV27; clone size: few; D gene: TRBD1; CDR3 length: 15; J gene: TRBJ2-7
CDR3 DNA: TGTGCCAGCAGCCGCTCCTCCGGCGGGAGGGATACGCAGTATTTT; CDR3 protein: CASSRSSGGRDTQYF; V gene: TRBV12-3/TRBV12-4; clone size: NA; D gene: TRBD2; CDR3 length: 15; J gene: TRBJ2-3
CDR3 DNA: TGTGCCAGCAGCACCCGTCATGAAGCACTAGCGGGAAGGGGCACAGATACGCAGTATTTT; CDR3 protein: CASSTRHEALAGRGTDTQYF; V gene: TRBV7-9; clone size: few; D gene: TRBD2; CDR3 length: 20; J gene: TRBJ2-3
CDR3 DNA: TGTGCCAGCAGTCGCACGACTAGTTGGGAGCAGTTCTTC; CDR3 protein: CASSRTTSWEQFF; V gene: TRBV12-3/TRBV12-4; clone size: few; D gene: NA; CDR3 length: 13; J gene: TRBJ2-1
CDR3 DNA: TGCAGTGCTAGAGATCGGCTAGCGGGGGGCCAGTACAATGAGCAGTACTTC; CDR3 protein: CSARDRLAGGQYNEQYF; V gene: TRBV20-1; clone size: once; D gene: TRBD2; CDR3 length: 17; J gene: TRBJ2-7
CDR3 DNA: TGCGCCAGCAGCTGGGACCCCTACAATGAGCAGTACTTC; CDR3 protein: CASSWDPYNEQYF; V gene: TRBV5-1; clone size: NA; D gene: NA; CDR3 length: 13; J gene: TRBJ2-7
CDR3 DNA: TGTGCCGGCAAGGGCCCCTCCACCAGCACAGATACGCAGTATTTT; CDR3 protein: CAGKGPSTSTDTQYF; V gene: TRBV9; clone size: NA; D gene: NA; CDR3 length: 15; J gene: TRBJ2-3
CDR3 DNA: TGTGCCAGCAGCCAATTTGAAACTGAAGCTTTCTTT; CDR3 protein: CASSQFETEAFF; V gene: TRBV4-2; clone size: NA; D gene: NA; CDR3 length: 12; J gene: TRBJ1-1
CDR3 DNA: TGCGCCAGCAGCCCACGGGCAGGGATCGAGCAGTACTTC; CDR3 protein: CASSPRAGIEQYF; V gene: TRBV4-1; clone size: NA; D gene: NA; CDR3 length: 13; J gene: TRBJ2-7
CDR3 DNA: TGCAGTGCCCCCCGGCAAAGAGCCAGCACAGATACGCAGTATTTT; CDR3 protein: CSAPRQRASTDTQYF; V gene: TRBV20-1; clone size: once; D gene: NA; CDR3 length: 15; J gene: TRBJ2-3
CDR3 DNA: TGTGCCAGCAGCTTGGAGGTACACAATGAGCAGTTCTTC; CDR3 protein: CASSLEVHNEQFF; V gene: TRBV7-2; clone size: many; D gene: NA; CDR3 length: 13; J gene: TRBJ2-1
CDR3 DNA: TGTGCCAGCAGCTTAGACCGACTAGCGGGGGGCGTCAATGAGCAGTTCTTC; CDR3 protein: CASSLDRLAGGVNEQFF; V gene: TRBV7-2; clone size: few; D gene: TRBD2; CDR3 length: 17; J gene: TRBJ2-1
CDR3 DNA: TGTGCTAGTGGTTTAGATATTAGCGGGAGGGACTCCTACGAGCAGTACTTC; CDR3 protein: CASGLDISGRDSYEQYF; V gene: TRBV12-5; clone size: NA; D gene: TRBD2; CDR3 length: 17; J gene: TRBJ2-7
CDR3 DNA: TGTGCCAGCACCCCTTGGGAGAGAATAGGCGAGCAGTACTTC; CDR3 protein: CASTPWERIGEQYF; V gene: TRBV7-2; clone size: NA; D gene: NA; CDR3 length: 14; J gene: TRBJ2-7
CDR3 DNA: TGTGCCAGCCTCAGCGGGGGGGCTGGCAATGAGCCGTTCTTC; CDR3 protein: CASLSGGAGNEPFF; V gene: TRBV7-9; clone size: NA; D gene: TRBD2; CDR3 length: 14; J gene: TRBJ2-1
CDR3 DNA: TGTGCCAGCAGTTTATCCGGGGACTCCTACGAGCAGTACTTC; CDR3 protein: CASSLSGDSYEQYF; V gene: TRBV7-9; clone size: few; D gene: NA; CDR3 length: 14; J gene: TRBJ2-7
CDR3 DNA: TGCAGTGCTAGGACAGGGGGCATCAACGAGCAGTACTTC; CDR3 protein: CSARTGGINEQYF; V gene: TRBV20-1; clone size: NA; D gene: TRBD1; CDR3 length: 13; J gene: TRBJ2-7
CDR3 DNA: TGCGCCAGCAGCCCCCCGGGCGGCAGGGGCAACGGAAAGTATTTT; CDR3 protein: CASSPPGGRGNGKYF; V gene: TRBV4-1; clone size: NA; D gene: NA; CDR3 length: 15; J gene: TRBJ2-3
CDR3 DNA: TGTGCCAGCAGCCTCATTGGGGTCTCAACTGGCTACACCTTC; CDR3 protein: CASSLIGVSTGYTF; V gene: TRBV7-2; clone size: few; D gene: NA; CDR3 length: 14; J gene: TRBJ1-2
CDR3 DNA: TGTGCCAGCAGCTTAGTTTCTCGACGTGGGACCCATGAGCAGTACTTC; CDR3 protein: CASSLVSRRGTHEQYF; V gene: TRBV7-2; clone size: NA; D gene: NA; CDR3 length: 16; J gene: TRBJ2-7